The 4 T cell receptor beta chains given below trace back to one sample, sequenced in a study of T cells in Graves' hyperthyroidism and ophthalmopathy. Amplified TCR beta CDR3 regions derived from RNA transcripts. The primer set for the first-round RT-PCR of the TCR CDR3 was HTBI. TCRdb ran MiXCR on the multiplex PCR reads and lists one entry per CDR3 protein. This sample has 200,000 to 250,000 distinct CDR3 sequences, with about a sixth found just once. The sequenced sample consisted of blood. The receptors come from a man aged 50 to 60 with Graves' hyperthyroidism.

This clonotype was found many times. The genes are TRBV20-1 and TRBJ2-7; D is ambiguous. The CDR3 is 14 residues long. Trimming stripped 3 bases from V and 0 bases from J, with 12 bases between. The germline V gene encodes CDR1 DFQATT and CDR2 SNEGSKA (reference sequence). This chain's CDR3 is CSASGDQSSYEQYF. The CDR3 DNA is TGCAGTGCTAGCGGAGACCAGAGCTCCTACGAGCAGTACTTC.

The V and J genes are TRBV27 and TRBJ2-5, with D unresolved. The germline CDR1 and CDR2 sequences are MNHEY and SMNVEV (reference sequence). This CDR3 has 15 residues. Trimming pared 3 bases from V and 2 bases from J, leaving 13 bases between. As DNA, the CDR3 is TGTGCCAGCAGTTTGATTCCCGGGCTACAAGAGACCCAGTACTTC. It encodes CASSLIPGLQETQYF.

Many counts were recorded for this clonotype. This chain joins TRBV7-3 and TRBJ2-1, with TRBD2 matching over 13 bases. The CDR3 is 15 residues long. CDR1 is SGHTA and CDR2 is FQGTGA in the germline V gene. The V gene end was trimmed by 5 bases and the J gene end by 8 bases; junction bases not matched to a gene: 6. CDR3: CASSRTSGRVDEQFF. CDR3 in DNA: TGTGCCAGCAGCCGGACTAGCGGGAGAGTCGATGAGCAGTTCTTC.

This clonotype was observed many times. The chain uses TRBV14 and TRBJ2-1; 8 nucleotides line up with TRBD2. The CDR3 consists of 16 residues. Germline lookup yields CDR1 SGHDN and CDR2 FVKESK. The V segment lost 1 base and the J segment 3 bases; nucleotides outside the gene matches: 5. The CDR3 DNA follows: TGTGCCAGCAGCCAAGGGCCAGCGGGGGTCTACAATGAGCAGTTCTTC. This sequence encodes CASSQGPAGVYNEQFF.